The present entry profiles one T cell receptor beta chain with its context. V was shortened by 5 bases and J by 4 bases, with 6 bases between the two germline ends. CDR1 and CDR2 from the germline V gene are SEHNR and FQNEAQ (reference sequence). The CDR3 is made up of 13 amino acids. Each CDR3 protein gets one entry after TCRdb re-called the RT-PCR reads with MiXCR. The sample lists 400,000 to 650,000 distinct CDR3 sequences, approximately 7.3% occurring once. This sample is part of a study of response to subunit inactivated influenza vaccine. This clonotype was obtained from a man aged 50 to 69 who received an inactivated influenza vaccine. The chain recombines TRBV7-9 with TRBJ1-6; no reliable D call. Sequenced here: PBMCs from blood, sampled about 24 months after vaccination. CDR3 nucleotide sequence: TGTGCCAGCAGCGCCGTATATAATTCACCCCTCCACTTT. Translation gives CASSAVYNSPLHF.